A selection of T cell receptor beta chains follows, all from one sample in a study of cytomegalovirus exposure and HLA in healthy donors. The table came from immunoSEQ multiplex PCR; TCRdb's copy has only in-frame clones and leaves some out. Found here are about 240,000 clones, roughly 85% of them singletons; the top ten hold 0.2% to 0.25%. The sequenced material came from PBMCs. The receptor source for this set is a girl aged 2-15 years in good health and CMV-seronegative. The CDR3 runs from the conserved cysteine through the conserved F or W. D genes are given only for firm matches. Part of the rows lack a size; the others show once, few, many or a class for expanded clones.

J gene | D gene | V gene | clone size | CDR3 DNA | CDR3 protein
TRBJ2-7 | NA | TRBV7-6 | NA | TGTGCCAGCAGCTTAGGACAGTCCTTTTCCTACGAGCAGTACTTC | CASSLGQSFSYEQYF
TRBJ2-2 | TRBD2 | TRBV25-1 | few | TGTGCCAGCAGTGGCCTCGGGACTAGAGGAACCGGGGAGCTGTTTTTT | CASSGLGTRGTGELFF
TRBJ1-1 | TRBD1 | TRBV7-9 | NA | TGTGCCACCCAGGGGGGCAACACTGAAGCTTTCTTT | CATQGGNTEAFF
TRBJ2-2 | TRBD1 | TRBV5-5 | NA | TGTGCCAGCAGCCACCAGGGACAGGGGGCGGTCACCGGGGAGCTGTTTTTT | CASSHQGQGAVTGELFF
TRBJ2-5 | NA | TRBV6-6 | NA | TGTGCCAGCACCGAACAGTTCCAAGAGACCCAGTACTTC | CASTEQFQETQYF
TRBJ2-6 | TRBD1 | TRBV25-1 | NA | TGTGCCAGCAGGGGCGGACAGGGCGTAGCCGCTGGGGCCAACGTCCTGACTTTC | CASRGGQGVAAGANVLTF
TRBJ2-1 | NA | TRBV5-1 | NA | TGCGCCAGCAGCTTGGGAGCCGGGACTTCCTACAATGAGCAGTTCTTC | CASSLGAGTSYNEQFF
TRBJ1-6 | TRBD1 | TRBV15 | NA | TGTGCCACCAGCAGTCGGACAGGGGGTAATTCACCCCTCCACTTT | CATSSRTGGNSPLHF
TRBJ2-6 | NA | TRBV11-2 | NA | TGTGCCAGCAGCCTGAGGGGGACATTCTCTGGGGCCAACGTCCTGACTTTC | CASSLRGTFSGANVLTF
TRBJ2-7 | NA | TRBV27 | NA | TGTGCCAGCAGTTTACGGGACTACGAGCAGTACTTC | CASSLRDYEQYF
TRBJ1-6 | NA | TRBV5-4 | NA | TGTGCCAGCAGGCGGGAGAATTCACCCCTCCACTTT | CASRRENSPLHF
TRBJ1-3 | NA | TRBV18 | NA | TGTGCCAGCTCACCAAAATCCGGGGCTGGAAACACCATATATTTT | CASSPKSGAGNTIYF
TRBJ2-2 | TRBD2 | TRBV7-9 | NA | TGTGCCAGCAGCCTGGCTAGCGGGAGAGTTGTACTCGGGGAGCTGTTTTTT | CASSLASGRVVLGELFF
TRBJ2-2 | TRBD2 | TRBV7-2 | NA | TGTGCCAGCAGCTTAGCTAGCGGGAGAACCGGGGAGCTGTTTTTT | CASSLASGRTGELFF
TRBJ2-3 | TRBD2 | TRBV7-2 | NA | TGTGCCAGCAGCTTAGTAGCGGGGGGACCTAGCACAGATACGCAGTATTTT | CASSLVAGGPSTDTQYF
TRBJ2-1 | TRBD2 | TRBV15 | once | TGTGCCACCAGCAGAGGCCGGGGAGGGAGTACTCCCTACAATGAGCAGTTCTTC | CATSRGRGGSTPYNEQFF